The clone carrying this T cell receptor beta chain appeared a few times. Its antigen is undetermined. TCR beta cDNA libraries had unique molecular identifiers. In TCRdb, the PCR reads were re-called with MiXCR into one record per CDR3 protein. The sample has fewer than 900,000 distinct CDR3 sequences, 46% seen once. These data come from a study of post-analysis software for immune sequencing data. Findings of the study overall: Roughly 5 TRBV segments occurring more often in patients than controls included TRBV5-6, TRBV5-1 and TRBV20-1.

Trimming took off 3 bases at V and 10 bases at J, with 19 bases between the two ends. The CDR3 loop spans 15 amino acids. Germline V gene lookup returns CDR1 MNHEY and CDR2 SMNVEV (reference sequence). This receptor was identified in a girl between 5 and 17 years old with multiple sclerosis. The specimen was blood. J is TRBJ2-1 and V is TRBV27, with D unresolved. The CDR3 nucleotides read TGTGCCAGCAGTTTGGCCCCCCGTGGCAGAGCAGAGCAGTTCTTC. This sequence encodes CASSLAPRGRAEQFF.